The 25 T cell receptor beta chains in this list originate from one sample, sequenced in a study of blood T cell repertoires in COVID-19. Generated by immunoSEQ multiplex PCR, the TCRdb table keeps only in-frame clones and is missing some. Here the sample spans around 170,000 clones, roughly four fifths being singletons. The sample comprised peripheral blood. The source is a human donor in a cohort sampled during active COVID-19.

The chain carries TRBV2 and TRBJ1-2; the D is unclear. V was clipped by 5 bases and J by 8 bases, with 15 bases between them. Germline CDR1 is SNHLY and CDR2 is FYNNEI. This CDR3 region has 13 residues. DNA for the CDR3: TGTGCCAGCAGTCCGGAAATTTTGCGGGGCTACACCTTC. It translates to CASSPEILRGYTF.

Turning to this clone: The same CDR3 arises from other DNA sequences in this sample as well. This chain's CDR3 is CASSVGQGASYEQYF. CDR3 in DNA: TGTGCCAGCAGCGTAGGACAGGGGGCTTCCTACGAGCAGTACTTC. The chain has TRBV9 and TRBJ2-7; 10 bases match TRBD1. The CDR3 runs 15 residues. V lost 0 bases, J lost 1 base, and 1 base stayed unmatched. The germline V gene encodes CDR1 SGDLS and CDR2 YYNGEE.

The V gene is TRBV6-2 or TRBV6-3, the J gene TRBJ2-7; D might be TRBD1 (6 bases). The CDR3 is made up of 15 amino acids. Germline values: CDR1 MNHEY, CDR2 SVGEGT. Trimming took off 7 bases at V and 3 bases at J, with 19 bases between the two ends. CDR3 nucleotide sequence: TGTGCCAGCACCCCCAGGGGTCGGCCCAACTACGAGCAGTACTTC. This gives the protein CASTPRGRPNYEQYF.

Only one count was recorded for this clone. The V gene is TRBV5-1, the J gene TRBJ1-4; 9 bases are a match to TRBD1. V lost 4 bases and J lost 5; bases outside the gene matches: 6. Germline assignment: CDR1 SGHRS and CDR2 YFSETQ. The CDR3 is 15 residues long. For the CDR3, the DNA is TGCGCCAGCAGCCTTAGGGGACAGGGAAATGAAAAACTGTTTTTT. As protein: CASSLRGQGNEKLFF.

This clone is a singleton in its sample. The genes are TRBV11-2 and TRBJ2-7; TRBD2 agrees at 8 bases. The CDR3 extends over 17 amino acids. J was trimmed by 3 bases and V by 3 bases; bases with no gene match: 13. CDR1 and CDR2 from the germline V gene are SGHAT and FQNNGV. CDR3 region: CASSFSALGRGFYEQYF. For the CDR3, the DNA is TGTGCCAGCAGCTTCAGCGCCCTCGGGAGGGGATTCTACGAGCAGTACTTC.

The V gene is TRBV19, the J gene TRBJ1-1, with a weak D call TRBD1 (5 bases). V was shortened by 3 bases and J by 4 bases, with 12 bases between the two germline ends. The germline V gene has CDR1 LNHDA and CDR2 SQIVND (reference sequence). CDR3 length: 14 amino acids. The CDR3, as DNA: TGTGCCAGTAGTATTAGGCAGGGAAGCACTGAAGCTTTCTTT. The encoded protein is CASSIRQGSTEAFF.

This chain joins TRBV19 and TRBJ2-7; possible D gene TRBD1, 5 bases. Germline CDR1 and CDR2: LNHDA and SQIVND (reference sequence). The CDR3 consists of 13 residues. Trimming left V 1 base short and J 3 bases short, with 7 bases between. CDR3 amino acids: CASSIARGYEQYF. The CDR3 DNA reads as TGTGCCAGTAGTATAGCTAGGGGCTACGAGCAGTACTTC.

The V gene is TRBV20-1, the J gene TRBJ2-5; D may be TRBD2 (6 bases). Germline V gene lookup returns CDR1 DFQATT and CDR2 SNEGSKA (reference sequence). V shed 3 bases and J shed 3 bases, with 14 bases lying between them. This CDR3 has 14 amino acids. The CDR3 nucleotides read TGCAGTGCTAGTCTGAACGGGAGAGAAGAGACCCAGTACTTC. Its protein is CSASLNGREETQYF.

The CDR3 loop reads CASSRQPGQDNEKLFF. The CDR3 coding sequence is TGTGCCAGCAGCCGCCAACCGGGACAGGATAATGAAAAACTGTTTTTT. This sequence joins TRBV4-2 and TRBJ1-4; TRBD1 matches 8 bases. The germline V gene has CDR1 LGHNA and CDR2 YNFKEQ. There are 16 residues in the CDR3. The V segment lost 4 bases and the J segment 4 bases; nucleotides outside the gene matches: 8.

The chain is built from TRBV3-1 (or the pseudogene TRBV3-2) and TRBJ2-7, with 11 bases that match TRBD2. The CDR3 contains 19 residues. Germline CDR1 LGHDT, CDR2 YNNKEL (reference sequence). The V and J ends lost 0 bases and 2 bases, in that order; junction bases with no gene match: 12. The CDR3 protein is CASSQDHTSGSPQTYEQYF. For the CDR3, the DNA is TGTGCCAGCAGCCAAGATCATACTAGCGGGAGCCCTCAAACCTACGAGCAGTACTTC.

The genes are TRBV4-1 and TRBJ2-7, with D possibly matching TRBD1 (8 bases). Germline CDR1 MGHRA, CDR2 YSYEKL. Trimming pared 0 bases from V and 3 bases from J, leaving 21 bases between. The CDR3 extends over 18 amino acids. CDR3 DNA sequence: TGCGCCAGCAGCCAAGAGCCCCCTACAGGGGGAGGGTTCTACGAGCAGTACTTC. Amino acid sequence: CASSQEPPTGGGFYEQYF.

This chain links TRBV6-1 with TRBJ1-5, with 8 bases that match TRBD1. This CDR3 region has 16 residues. Per germline, CDR1 MNHNS and CDR2 SASEGT. The junction had 6 bases not matched to a gene; V was cut back by 0 bases and J by 5 bases. The DNA for the CDR3 is TGTGCCAGCAGTGAAGCGCGGGGGACAGGTGATCAGCCCCAGCATTTT. The encoded protein is CASSEARGTGDQPQHF.

This clone occurred once. CDR3 sequence (DNA): TGTGCCAGCAGCTTAAAGGGGGGGAACGAGCAGTACTTC. Protein: CASSLKGGNEQYF. The chain couples TRBV7-3 to TRBJ2-7; D might be TRBD2 (7 bases). V dropped 1 base and J dropped 5 bases, with 9 bases sitting between them. In germline, CDR1 is SGHTA, CDR2 FQGTGA. This CDR3 has 13 amino acids.

The chain recombines TRBV6-5 with TRBJ1-2, with D maybe TRBD1 (6 bases). Per the germline V gene, CDR1 is MNHEY and CDR2 is SVGAGI. The CDR3 contains 15 residues. V was shortened by 8 bases and J by 0 bases, with 16 bases between the two germline ends. CDR3 bases: TGTGCCAGCTCCCTCCGACAGGTTACTAACTATGGCTACACCTTC. This sequence encodes CASSLRQVTNYGYTF.

The chain couples TRBV28 to TRBJ2-7, with TRBD1 matching 7 bases. Germline CDR1 and CDR2: MDHEN and SYDVKM. The CDR3 length is 13 residues. Germline trimming cut 4 bases from V and 3 bases from J; bases unmatched to any gene: 3. The CDR3 loop reads CASSSGTVYEQYF. CDR3 DNA sequence: TGTGCCAGCAGTTCCGGGACAGTCTACGAGCAGTACTTC.

The chain couples TRBV21-1 to TRBJ2-7; no DNA check was done on the table's D call, TRBD1. TRBV21-1 is flagged as a pseudogene. CDR3 length: 18 amino acids. The CDR3 DNA is TGTGCCAGCAGCTTTACAGGGATCCTCCACCGTAGCTCCTACGAGCAGTACTTC. It specifies CASSFTGILHRSSYEQYF.

This chain connects TRBV24-1 to TRBJ1-2; 7 positions match TRBD1. Germline trimming cut 3 bases from V and 6 bases from J; bases unmatched to any gene: 6. This CDR3 contains 14 residues. From germline, CDR1 is KGHDR and CDR2 SFDVKD. CDR3 bases: TGTGCCACCAGTGATCGTCCCGGGACAGATGGCTACACCTTC. This encodes CATSDRPGTDGYTF.

The rearrangement links TRBV7-2 to TRBJ2-7; tentatively, D is TRBD1 (6 bases). The V and J ends lost 5 bases and 6 bases respectively, with 17 bases between them. Germline V gene sequence: CDR1 SGHTA, CDR2 FQGNSA. This CDR3 contains 14 residues. The chain's CDR3 is CASSADSRSFEQYF. CDR3 bases: TGTGCCAGCAGCGCGGACAGCCGGTCGTTCGAGCAGTACTTC.

The chain links TRBV6-6 to TRBJ2-7; 8 nucleotides match TRBD2. Germline CDR1 reads MNHNY; CDR2 reads SVGAGI (reference sequence). This CDR3 contains 15 residues. Trimming removed 4 bases from V and 5 bases from J; junction bases left unmatched: 10. The CDR3, as DNA: TGTGCCAGCAGTTTGGGACGGGGGGGTGGTCACGAGCAGTACTTC. Its translation is CASSLGRGGGHEQYF.

V gene TRBV4-2 combines with J gene TRBJ1-6; 8 positions match TRBD1. V dropped 4 bases and J dropped 9; count of bases not matched to a gene: 11. The CDR3 has 16 residues. Germline CDR1 LGHNA, CDR2 YNFKEQ. CDR3 DNA sequence: TGTGCCAGCAGCCCACAGGGGGTCTGGGAAATTTCACCCCTCCACTTT. Its protein product is CASSPQGVWEISPLHF.

The chain recombines TRBV15 with TRBJ2-7; TRBD1 matches 7 bases. The V segment lost 4 bases and the J segment 5 bases; nucleotides outside the gene matches: 11. CDR1 LNHNV and CDR2 YYDKDF come from the germline V gene (reference sequence). This CDR3 has 15 residues. CDR3 nucleotide sequence: TGTGCCACCAGCACCCGGGACAGTCCAAGTGACGAGCAGTACTTC. Protein sequence: CATSTRDSPSDEQYF.

This chain links TRBV29-1 with TRBJ2-7, with 9 bases fitting TRBD1. Trimming removed 1 base from V and 6 bases from J; junction bases left unmatched: 7. Germline values: CDR1 SQVTM, CDR2 ANQGSEA. The CDR3 runs 14 residues. The CDR3 protein is CSVEGRQGGLEQYF. In DNA, the CDR3 is TGCAGCGTTGAAGGCCGACAGGGGGGGCTCGAGCAGTACTTC.

This chain links TRBV11-2 with TRBJ1-1; a weak D match, TRBD1 (5 bases). Germline CDR1 reads SGHAT; CDR2 reads FQNNGV. Between the trimmed V and J ends, which lost 0 bases and 0 bases, there was a span of 8 bases. This CDR3 is 15 amino acids long. DNA for the CDR3: TGTGCCAGCAGCTTAGAGGGGCACTTGAACACTGAAGCTTTCTTT. Translation: CASSLEGHLNTEAFF.

The chain uses TRBV25-1 and TRBJ1-5, with D possibly matching TRBD1 (6 bases). Germline lookup yields CDR1 MGHDK and CDR2 SYGVNS. The CDR3 sequence is 14 residues long. V was shortened by 3 bases and J by 6 bases, with 12 bases between the two germline ends. The chain's CDR3 is CASSDLGQIQPQHF. The CDR3 DNA reads as TGTGCCAGCAGTGACTTAGGACAGATTCAGCCCCAGCATTTT.

The chain uses TRBV24-1 and TRBJ1-5; 11 bases line up with TRBD1. Germline CDR1 and CDR2: KGHDR and SFDVKD. V shed 8 bases and J 1 base; nucleotides not matched to a gene: 3. The CDR3 is made up of 15 amino acids. The CDR3 protein is CATKGTGGSNQPQHF. Written as DNA, the CDR3 is TGTGCCACCAAAGGGACAGGGGGGAGCAATCAGCCCCAGCATTTT.